This entry is about one T cell receptor beta chain. Its recognized antigen is unknown. No much larger clonotype is one base removed from it; base qualities were not supplied. Library creation used the immunoSEQ multiplex PCR assay. TCRdb obtained this table from immuneACCESS and retained in-frame rearrangements with V and J assigned. These tables miss some clones; where compared with another copy, unresolved V genes account for less than half of the shortfall, and the remainder is unexplained. The sample records 79,000 or so clones, about 92% of which are singletons. About 0.37% of the sample lies in the top ten. The sample originates from a study of technical replicates of blood from several donors (dated by TCRdb to 2016 to 2017). Germline trimming: 4 bases from V, 7 bases from J; junction bases outside gene matches: 10. The CDR3 covers 13 residues, taking in both the cysteine and the phenylalanine. Only the CDR3 DNA stays, 39 bases, in frame from base 1. CDR1 GTSNPN and CDR2 SVGIG are derived from the germline V gene (reference sequence).

The sequenced material came from T cells isolated from PBMCs. The chain links TRBV30 with TRBJ2-7; 7 bases in the junction line up with TRBD2. This TCR came from a human donor in good health. The DNA is as follows: TGTGCCTGGATCCTCGGGACTACGGGGGAGCAGTACTTC. Its translation is CAWILGTTGEQYF. With the portions outside the CDR3 filled from the reference TRBV30 and TRBJ2-7 genes, the complete variable region becomes SQTIHQWPATLVQPVGSPLSLECTVEGTSNPNLYWYRQAAGRGLQLLFYSVGIGQISSEVPQNLSASRPQDRQFILSSKKLLLSDSGFYLCAWILGTTGEQYFGPGTRLTVT.